The T cell receptor (beta chain) described here comes from a study of ipilimumab plus nivolumab after autologous stem cell transplantation. Overall study context: The DLBCL cohort had primary refractory and relapsed disease, with 18-month progression-free survival of about 82% and 31%.

This clone was observed a few times. Antigen specificity is unknown. Unmatched junction bases numbered 5, after V lost 7 bases and J lost 2 bases. The CDR3 has 14 residues. Germline CDR1 is SNHLY and CDR2 is FYNNEI. General study results and limits: Authors suggest TCR repertoire, Treg phenotype and gut microbiota support further study.

This table comes from immunoSEQ multiplex PCR, and its TCRdb copy is limited to in-frame clones, with some not included. Seen here are 15,000 or so clones, roughly four fifths observed once, and the top ten hold about 23%. The chain employs TRBV2 and TRBJ2-5; 9 positions agree with TRBD2. This sequence was found in a male donor with diffuse large B-cell lymphoma. Sequences were derived from PBMCs, sampled in a trial of ipilimumab plus nivolumab as post-transplant consolidation. CDR3 loop: CASTLAGLQETQYF. For the CDR3, the DNA is TGTGCCAGCACCCTAGCGGGGTTGCAAGAGACCCAGTACTTC.